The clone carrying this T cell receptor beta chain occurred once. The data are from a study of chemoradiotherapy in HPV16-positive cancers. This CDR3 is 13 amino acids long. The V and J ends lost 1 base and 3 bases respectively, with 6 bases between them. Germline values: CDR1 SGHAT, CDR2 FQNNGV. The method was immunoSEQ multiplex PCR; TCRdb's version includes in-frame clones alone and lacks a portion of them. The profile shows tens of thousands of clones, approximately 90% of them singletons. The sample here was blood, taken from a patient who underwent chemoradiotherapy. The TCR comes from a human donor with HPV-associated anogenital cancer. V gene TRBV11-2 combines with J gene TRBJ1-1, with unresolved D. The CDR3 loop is CASSLVMDTEAFF. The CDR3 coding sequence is TGTGCCAGCAGCTTAGTAATGGACACTGAAGCTTTCTTT.